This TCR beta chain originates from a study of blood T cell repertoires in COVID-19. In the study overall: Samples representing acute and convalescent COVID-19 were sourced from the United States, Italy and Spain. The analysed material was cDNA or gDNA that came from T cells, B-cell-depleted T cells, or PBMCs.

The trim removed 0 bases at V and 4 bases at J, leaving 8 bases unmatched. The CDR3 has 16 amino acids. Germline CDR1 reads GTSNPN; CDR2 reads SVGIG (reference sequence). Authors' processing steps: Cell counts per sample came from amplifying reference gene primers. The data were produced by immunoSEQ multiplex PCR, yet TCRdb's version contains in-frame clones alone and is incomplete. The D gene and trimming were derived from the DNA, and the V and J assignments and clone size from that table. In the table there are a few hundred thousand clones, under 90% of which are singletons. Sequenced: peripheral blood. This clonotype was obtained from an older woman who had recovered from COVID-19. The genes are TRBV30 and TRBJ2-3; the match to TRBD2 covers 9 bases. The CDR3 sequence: CAWSVGRGGVADTQYF. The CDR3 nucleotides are TGTGCCTGGAGTGTGGGGCGGGGGGGCGTAGCAGATACGCAGTATTTT.